This T cell receptor (beta chain) was profiled in a study of T-cell memory formation after mild COVID-19. Study results and caveats: Whereas later expanders leaned CD4+, clones contracting day 15 to 85 showed a balanced CD4/CD8 makeup. Most CD4+ clones that shrank were in CM and EM, while CD8+ ones turned up in EMRA.

TCRdb re-called the 5' RACE reads through MiXCR, storing one row per CDR3 protein. The repertoire holds some 97,000 distinct CDR3 sequences, with more than 9.5% as singletons. CDR1 and CDR2 (germline): MNHEY, SMNVEV (reference sequence). V lost 6 bases, J lost 2 bases, and 29 bases lay in between. This CDR3 has 20 amino acids. This clonotype came up a few times. No antigen is known for it. The J gene is TRBJ1-5, the V gene TRBV27; weak D call: TRBD1 (5 bases). The clonotype comes from a man aged 18-30 years who had mild COVID-19 (a few samples of this study predate the infection). Cell type and time point are not known. Sequenced input: PBMCs or a T cell subset sorted from them (not recorded which). This chain's CDR3 is CASSPKGISYGKVGNQPQHF. CDR3 bases: TGTGCCAGCAGCCCAAAGGGGATTTCGTACGGTAAGGTTGGCAATCAGCCCCAGCATTTT.